Given below is one T cell receptor (beta chain) in context. Its target is unknown. The trim removed 8 bases at V and 8 bases at J, leaving 7 bases unmatched. CDR3 length: 13 amino acids. Looked up from germline, CDR1 is MGHDK and CDR2 is SYGVNS. The data stem from a study of T cell repertoires in cytomegalovirus infection. Study-wide findings and caveats: CMV-specific HLA-C-restricted TCR beta clonotypes dominated the ex vivo response.

TCRdb reanalysed the reads using MiXCR and keeps one entry per CDR3 protein. The sample includes 150,000 to 200,000 distinct CDR3 sequences, about 21% of them seen just once. The specimen was PBMCs. This TCR derives from a human donor in good health (CMV status not recorded). Some clones in this sample may be carry-over from other donors' samples. The chain uses TRBV25-1 and TRBJ1-4; 8 nucleotides align to TRBD1. DNA of the CDR3: TGTGCCAGCCGTACAGGGACAGGCGAAAAACTGTTTTTT. It specifies CASRTGTGEKLFF.